This T cell receptor (beta chain) appears in the sequencing data of a study of OX40 agonist ivuxolimab in advanced cancers. Looking at the study overall: Patients were dosed with the agonistic anti-OX40 (CD134) antibody ivuxolimab.

The table came from immunoSEQ multiplex PCR; TCRdb's copy has only in-frame clones and leaves some out. The sample yields 92,000 or so clones, approximately 84% seen once. Findings and caveats of the study: With doses of 0.1-3.0 mg/kg, partial responders showed among the lowest clonal expansion. Compared with CD4+, CD8+ T cells on average had more expanded clones.

The CDR3 length is 12 residues. Germline V gene sequence: CDR1 MRHNA, CDR2 SNTAGT. V was cut by 6 bases and J by 1 base, with 6 bases left in between. Notes on this clone: Its target is unknown.

On cycle 4 day 1 and cycle 7 day 1, as well as at baseline, blood was sampled. This sequence joins TRBV6-4 and TRBJ1-1; D remains unclear. Sample: CD4+ or CD8+ T cells sorted from blood, taken in a trial of the OX40 agonist ivuxolimab. The TCR comes from an adult with an advanced solid tumor such as melanoma, head and neck, liver or kidney cancer. CDR3 in amino acids: CASSPRNTEAFF. The CDR3, as DNA: TGTGCCAGCAGCCCCCGGAACACTGAAGCTTTCTTT.